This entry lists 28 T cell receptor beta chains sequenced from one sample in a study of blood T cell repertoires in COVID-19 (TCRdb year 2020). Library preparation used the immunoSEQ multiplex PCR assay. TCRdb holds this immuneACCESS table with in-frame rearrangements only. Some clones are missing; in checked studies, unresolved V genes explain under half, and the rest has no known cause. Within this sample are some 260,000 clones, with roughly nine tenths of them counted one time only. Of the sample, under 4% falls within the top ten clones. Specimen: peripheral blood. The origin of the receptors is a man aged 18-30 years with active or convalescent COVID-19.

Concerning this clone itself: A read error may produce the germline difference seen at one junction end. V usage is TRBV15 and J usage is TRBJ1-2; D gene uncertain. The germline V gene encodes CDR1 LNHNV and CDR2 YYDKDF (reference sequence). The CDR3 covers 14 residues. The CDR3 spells CATSRAIDYYGYTF. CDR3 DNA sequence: TGTGCCACGAGCAGAGCTATAGACTACTATGGCTACACCTTC.

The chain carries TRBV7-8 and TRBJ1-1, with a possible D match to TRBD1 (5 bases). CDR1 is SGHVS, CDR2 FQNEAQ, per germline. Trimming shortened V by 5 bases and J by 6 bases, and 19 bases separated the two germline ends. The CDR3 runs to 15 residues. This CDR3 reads CASSPPRGGLPEAFF. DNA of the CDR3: TGTGCCAGCAGCCCTCCTCGGGGGGGACTGCCTGAAGCTTTCTTT.

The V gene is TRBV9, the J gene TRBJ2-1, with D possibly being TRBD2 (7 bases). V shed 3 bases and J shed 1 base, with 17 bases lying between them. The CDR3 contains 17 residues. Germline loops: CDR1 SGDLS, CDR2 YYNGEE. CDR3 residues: CASSGLGGGHSYNEQFF. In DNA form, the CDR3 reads TGTGCCAGCAGCGGGCTCGGCGGGGGACATTCCTACAATGAGCAGTTCTTC.

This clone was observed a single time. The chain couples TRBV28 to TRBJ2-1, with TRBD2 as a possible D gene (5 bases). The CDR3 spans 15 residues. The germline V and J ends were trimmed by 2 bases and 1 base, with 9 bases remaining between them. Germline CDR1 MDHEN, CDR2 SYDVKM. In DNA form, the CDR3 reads TGTGCCAGCAGTTTACAAGAGGGATCCTACAATGAGCAGTTCTTC. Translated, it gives CASSLQEGSYNEQFF. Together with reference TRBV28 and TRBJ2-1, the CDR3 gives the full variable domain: DVKVTQSSRYLVKRTGEKVFLECVQDMDHENMFWYRQDPGLGLRLIYFSYDVKMKEKGDIPEGYSVSREKKERFSLILESASTNQTSMYLCASSLQEGSYNEQFFGPGTRLTVL.

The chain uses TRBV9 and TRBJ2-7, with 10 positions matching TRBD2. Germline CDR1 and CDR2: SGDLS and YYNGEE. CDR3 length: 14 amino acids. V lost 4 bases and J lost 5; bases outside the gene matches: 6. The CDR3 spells CASSLKGTSDEQYF. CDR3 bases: TGTGCCAGCAGCCTAAAAGGGACTAGCGACGAGCAGTACTTC.

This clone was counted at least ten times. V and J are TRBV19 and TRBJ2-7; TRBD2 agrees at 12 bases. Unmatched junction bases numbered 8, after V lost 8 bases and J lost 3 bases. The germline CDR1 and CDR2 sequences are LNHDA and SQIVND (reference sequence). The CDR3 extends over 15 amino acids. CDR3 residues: CASAQTSGSYYEQYF. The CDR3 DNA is TGTGCCAGTGCTCAGACTAGCGGGAGCTACTACGAGCAGTACTTC.

As DNA, the CDR3 is TGTGCCAGCAGTCTAGCGGGGAACACAGATACGCAGTATTTT. It codes for CASSLAGNTDTQYF. The chain combines TRBV28 with TRBJ2-3, with TRBD2 identical over 9 bases. Germline V gene lookup returns CDR1 MDHEN and CDR2 SYDVKM. The CDR3 extends over 14 amino acids. The V and J ends lost 5 bases and 2 bases, in that order; junction bases with no gene match: 2.

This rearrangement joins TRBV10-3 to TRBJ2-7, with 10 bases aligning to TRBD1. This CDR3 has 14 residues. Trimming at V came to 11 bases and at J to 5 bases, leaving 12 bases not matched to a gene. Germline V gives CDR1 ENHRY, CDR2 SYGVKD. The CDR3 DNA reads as TGTGCCCCGAAGTCCGGGACAGGGGATCACGAGCAGTACTTC. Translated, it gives CAPKSGTGDHEQYF.

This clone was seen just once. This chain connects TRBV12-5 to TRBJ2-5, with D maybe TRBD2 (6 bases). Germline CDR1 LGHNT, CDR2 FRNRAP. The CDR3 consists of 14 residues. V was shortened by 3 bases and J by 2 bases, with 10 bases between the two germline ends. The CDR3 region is CASGLDGTQETQYF. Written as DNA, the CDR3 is TGTGCTAGTGGTTTAGACGGGACTCAAGAGACCCAGTACTTC.

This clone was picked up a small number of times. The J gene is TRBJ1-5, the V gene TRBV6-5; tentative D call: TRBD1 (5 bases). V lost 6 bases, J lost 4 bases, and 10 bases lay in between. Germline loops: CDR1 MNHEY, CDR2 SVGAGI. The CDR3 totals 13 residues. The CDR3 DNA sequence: TGTGCCAGCAGAGGAGGGGCTAATCAGCCCCAGCATTTT. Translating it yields CASRGGANQPQHF.

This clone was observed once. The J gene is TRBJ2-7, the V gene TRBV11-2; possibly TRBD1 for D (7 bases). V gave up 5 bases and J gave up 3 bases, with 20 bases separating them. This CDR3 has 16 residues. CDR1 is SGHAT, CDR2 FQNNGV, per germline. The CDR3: CASSPAGWDRSYEQYF. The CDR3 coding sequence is TGTGCCAGCAGCCCGGCGGGGTGGGACAGAAGCTACGAGCAGTACTTC.

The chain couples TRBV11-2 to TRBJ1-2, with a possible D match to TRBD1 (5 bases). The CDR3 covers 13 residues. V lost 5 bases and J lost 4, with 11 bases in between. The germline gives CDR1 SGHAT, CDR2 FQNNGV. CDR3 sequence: CASSRGGVYGYTF. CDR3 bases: TGTGCCAGCAGCCGTGGGGGGGTCTATGGCTACACCTTC. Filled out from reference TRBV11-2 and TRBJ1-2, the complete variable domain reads EAGVAQSPRYKIIEKRQSVAFWCNPISGHATLYWYQQILGQGPKLLIQFQNNGVVDDSQLPKDRFSAERLKGVDSTLKIQPAKLEDSAVYLCASSRGGVYGYTFGSGTRLTVV.

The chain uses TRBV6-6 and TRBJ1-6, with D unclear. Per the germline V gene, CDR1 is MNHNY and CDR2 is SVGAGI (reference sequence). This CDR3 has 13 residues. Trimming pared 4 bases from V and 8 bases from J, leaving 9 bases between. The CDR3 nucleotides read TGTGCCAGCAGTTCAGATCTCGATTCACCCCTCCACTTT. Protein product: CASSSDLDSPLHF.

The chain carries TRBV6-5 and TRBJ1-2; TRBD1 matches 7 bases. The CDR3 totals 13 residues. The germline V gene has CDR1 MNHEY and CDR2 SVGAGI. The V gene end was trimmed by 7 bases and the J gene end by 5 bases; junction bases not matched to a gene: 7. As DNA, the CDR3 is TGTGCCAGCACCACAGGGGACCTATATGGCTACACCTTC. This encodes CASTTGDLYGYTF.

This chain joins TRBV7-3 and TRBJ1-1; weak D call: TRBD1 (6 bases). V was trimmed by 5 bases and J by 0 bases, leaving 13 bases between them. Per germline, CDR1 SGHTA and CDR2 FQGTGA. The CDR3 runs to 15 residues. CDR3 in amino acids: CASSPFGDMNTEAFF. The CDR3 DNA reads TGTGCCAGCAGCCCCTTCGGGGACATGAACACTGAAGCTTTCTTT. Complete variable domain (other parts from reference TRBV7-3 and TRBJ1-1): GAGVSQTPSNKVTEKGKYVELRCDPISGHTALYWYRQSLGQGPEFLIYFQGTGAADDSGLPNDRFFAVRPEGSVSTLKIQRTERGDSAVYLCASSPFGDMNTEAFFGQGTRLTVV.

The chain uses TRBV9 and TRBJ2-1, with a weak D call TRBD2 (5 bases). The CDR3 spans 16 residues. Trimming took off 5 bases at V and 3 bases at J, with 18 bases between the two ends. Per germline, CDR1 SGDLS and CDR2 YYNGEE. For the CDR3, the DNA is TGTGCCAGCAGTCCCCGTGGGAGCTCGGGCTACAATGAGCAGTTCTTC. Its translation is CASSPRGSSGYNEQFF.

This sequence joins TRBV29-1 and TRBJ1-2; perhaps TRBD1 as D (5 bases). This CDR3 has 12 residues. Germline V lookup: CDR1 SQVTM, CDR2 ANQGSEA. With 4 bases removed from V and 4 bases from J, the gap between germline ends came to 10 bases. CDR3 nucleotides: TGCAGCGTTGTGAGGCAGGGCTATGGCTACACCTTC. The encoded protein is CSVVRQGYGYTF.

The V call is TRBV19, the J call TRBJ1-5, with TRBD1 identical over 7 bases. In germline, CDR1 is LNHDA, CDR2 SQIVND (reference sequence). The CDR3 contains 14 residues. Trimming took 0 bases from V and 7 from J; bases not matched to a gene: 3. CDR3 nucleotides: TGTGCCAGTAGTATAGAGACAGGGCGGCAGCCCCAGCATTTT. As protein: CASSIETGRQPQHF.

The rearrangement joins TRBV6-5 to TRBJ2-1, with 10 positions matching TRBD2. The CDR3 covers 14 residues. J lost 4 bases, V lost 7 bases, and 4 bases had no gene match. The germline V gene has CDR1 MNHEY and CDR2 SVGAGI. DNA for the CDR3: TGTGCCAGCAAAGGACTAGCGGAGTACAATGAGCAGTTCTTC. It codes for CASKGLAEYNEQFF.

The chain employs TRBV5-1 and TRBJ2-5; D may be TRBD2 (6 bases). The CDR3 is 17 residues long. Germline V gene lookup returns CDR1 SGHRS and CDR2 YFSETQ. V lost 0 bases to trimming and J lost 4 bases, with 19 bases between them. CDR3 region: CASSLDGYPGARETQYF. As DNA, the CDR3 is TGCGCCAGCAGCTTGGACGGCTACCCGGGAGCACGAGAGACCCAGTACTTC.

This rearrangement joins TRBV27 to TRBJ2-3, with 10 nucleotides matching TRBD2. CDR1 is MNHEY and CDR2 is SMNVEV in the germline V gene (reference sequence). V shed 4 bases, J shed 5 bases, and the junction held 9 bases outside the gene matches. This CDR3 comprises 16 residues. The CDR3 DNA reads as TGTGCCAGCAGTTCGCCCGGGACTAGCGCTGGAGATACGCAGTATTTT. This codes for CASSSPGTSAGDTQYF.

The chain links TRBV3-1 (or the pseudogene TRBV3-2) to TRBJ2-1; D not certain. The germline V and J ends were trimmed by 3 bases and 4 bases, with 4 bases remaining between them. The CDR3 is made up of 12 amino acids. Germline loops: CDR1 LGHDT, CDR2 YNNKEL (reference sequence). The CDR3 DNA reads TGTGCCAGCAGCCACATTTACAATGAGCAGTTCTTC. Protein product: CASSHIYNEQFF.

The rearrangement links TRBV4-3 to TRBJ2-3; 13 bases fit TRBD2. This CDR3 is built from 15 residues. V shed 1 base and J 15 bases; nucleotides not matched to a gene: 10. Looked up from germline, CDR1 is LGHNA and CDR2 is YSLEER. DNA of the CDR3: TGCGCCAGCAGCCAAGGACTAGCGGGGGGCCCGAGACTCTATTTT. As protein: CASSQGLAGGPRLYF.

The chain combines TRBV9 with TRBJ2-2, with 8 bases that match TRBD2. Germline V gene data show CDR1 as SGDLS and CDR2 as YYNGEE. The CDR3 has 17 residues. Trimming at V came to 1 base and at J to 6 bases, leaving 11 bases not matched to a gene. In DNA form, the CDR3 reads TGTGCCAGCAGCGTACCCTCGGGAGCGGGGGTGGCCGGGGAGCTGTTTTTT. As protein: CASSVPSGAGVAGELFF.

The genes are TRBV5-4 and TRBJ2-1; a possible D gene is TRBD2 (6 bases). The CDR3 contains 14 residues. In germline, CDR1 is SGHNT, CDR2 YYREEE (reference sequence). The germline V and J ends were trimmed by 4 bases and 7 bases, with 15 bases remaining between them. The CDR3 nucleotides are TGTGCCAGCAGCCCTCCCCGGGACTGGAATGAGCAGTTCTTC. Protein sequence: CASSPPRDWNEQFF.

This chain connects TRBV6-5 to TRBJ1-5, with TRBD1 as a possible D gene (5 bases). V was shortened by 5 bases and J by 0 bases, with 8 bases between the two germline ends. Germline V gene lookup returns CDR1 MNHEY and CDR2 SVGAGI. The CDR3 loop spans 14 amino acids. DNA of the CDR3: TGTGCCAGCAGTAGACAGTATAGCAATCAGCCCCAGCATTTT. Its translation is CASSRQYSNQPQHF.

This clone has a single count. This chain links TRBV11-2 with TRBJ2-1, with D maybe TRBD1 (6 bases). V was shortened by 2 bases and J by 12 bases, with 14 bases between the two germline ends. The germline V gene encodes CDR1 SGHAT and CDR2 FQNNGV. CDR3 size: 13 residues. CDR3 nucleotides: TGTGCCAGCAGCTTAAGGGGGACCGTTAGGCAGTTCTTC. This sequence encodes CASSLRGTVRQFF.

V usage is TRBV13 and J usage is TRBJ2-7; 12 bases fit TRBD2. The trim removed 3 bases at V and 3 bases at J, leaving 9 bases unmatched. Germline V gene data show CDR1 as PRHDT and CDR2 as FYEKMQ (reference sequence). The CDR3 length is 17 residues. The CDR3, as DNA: TGTGCCAGCAGCTTGGACGGACTAGCGGGAAAAAACTACGAGCAGTACTTC. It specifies CASSLDGLAGKNYEQYF. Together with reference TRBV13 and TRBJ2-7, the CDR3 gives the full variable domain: AAGVIQSPRHLIKEKRETATLKCYPIPRHDTVYWYQQGPGQDPQFLISFYEKMQSDKGSIPDRFSAQQFSDYHSELNMSSLELGDSALYFCASSLDGLAGKNYEQYFGPGTRLTVT.